One sample yielded the 15 T cell receptor beta chains listed below, sequenced in a study of metastatic and nonmetastatic thyroid tumors. Using MiXCR, TCRdb reanalyzed the PCR reads. Of about 93,000 clones in the sample, 8% to 9.5% were seen once. All patients were treatment-naive before thyroid surgery. The sample consisted of blood. These receptors came from a female donor with papillary thyroid cancer or a benign thyroid nodule (not recorded which). Some clones in this sample may be carry-over from other donors' samples.

This clone was seen ten or more times. The J gene is TRBJ1-3, the V gene TRBV25-1; D remains unclear. Germline V gene sequence: CDR1 MGHDK, CDR2 SYGVNS. This CDR3 is built from 13 residues. Trimming pared 6 bases from V and 0 bases from J, leaving 6 bases between. In DNA form, the CDR3 reads TGTGCCAGCAGACGGGCCTCTGGAAACACCATATATTTT. Its protein is CASRRASGNTIYF. The variable domain in full, completed from reference TRBV25-1 and TRBJ1-3, reads EADIYQTPRYLVIGTGKKITLECSQTMGHDKMYWYQQDPGMELHLIHYSYGVNSTEKGDLSSESTVSRIRTEHFPLTLESARPSHTSQYLCASRRASGNTIYFGEGSWLTVV.

This rearrangement joins TRBV11-1 to TRBJ2-1; TRBD2 aligns across 8 bases. V was pared by 5 bases and J by 8 bases, with 17 bases of the junction left unmatched. There are 17 residues in the CDR3. Per the germline V gene, CDR1 is SGHAT and CDR2 is FQDESV (reference sequence). The CDR3 coding sequence is TGTGCCAGCAGCCCACCACTCGGACTAGCTTCGCGCCATGAGCAGTTCTTC. Translation: CASSPPLGLASRHEQFF.

This clone was detected only a few times. This sequence joins TRBV15 and TRBJ2-7; possible D gene TRBD1, 6 bases. CDR3 size: 13 residues. Per germline, CDR1 LNHNV and CDR2 YYDKDF (reference sequence). V was pared by 1 base and J by 6 bases, with 10 bases between. CDR3 DNA: TGTGCCACCAGCAGAGTTACAGGGTCCGAGCAGTACTTC. It encodes CATSRVTGSEQYF.

Ten or more counts support this clone. The chain employs TRBV28 and TRBJ1-4; tentative D call: TRBD1 (5 bases). Germline V gene lookup returns CDR1 MDHEN and CDR2 SYDVKM. There are 16 residues in the CDR3. Trimming took off 6 bases at V and 8 bases at J, with 22 bases between the two ends. CDR3 sequence reads: CASRDARDSMAEKLFF. The CDR3 DNA reads as TGTGCCAGCAGGGACGCTCGGGACTCTATGGCCGAAAAACTGTTTTTT.

Many counts were recorded for this clone. The V gene is TRBV15, the J gene TRBJ1-5; 8 bases fit TRBD1. The trim removed 3 bases at V and 0 bases at J, leaving 13 bases unmatched. CDR1 and CDR2 from the germline V gene are LNHNV and YYDKDF (reference sequence). This CDR3 has 19 residues. CDR3: CATSRDRVNPLYSNQPQHF. The CDR3 bases are TGTGCCACCAGCAGGGACAGGGTAAATCCCCTATATAGCAATCAGCCCCAGCATTTT. Looking up the rest from reference TRBV15 and TRBJ1-5 gives the full variable domain: DAMVIQNPRYQVTQFGKPVTLSCSQTLNHNVMYWYQQKSSQAPKLLFHYYDKDFNNEADTPDNFQSRRPNTSFCFLDIRSPGLGDTAMYLCATSRDRVNPLYSNQPQHFGDGTRLSIL.

This chain connects TRBV6-2 or TRBV6-3 to TRBJ2-3; 7 bases line up with TRBD2. Germline assignment: CDR1 MNHEY and CDR2 SVGEGT. Trimming cost V 6 bases and J 2 bases; bases outside gene matches: 11. This CDR3 spans 16 amino acids. The DNA for the CDR3 is TGTGCCAGCAGCCCGGGCGCGGGAGCACCCACAGATACGCAGTATTTT. It encodes CASSPGAGAPTDTQYF.

In this sample, this clone turned up many times. V is TRBV12-3 or TRBV12-4 and J is TRBJ2-2; D gene ambiguous. V was pared by 1 base and J by 2 bases, with 11 bases between. This CDR3 is 16 amino acids long. The CDR3 DNA reads TGTGCCAGCAGTTTAGGACTTCGGGCTAACACCGGGGAGCTGTTTTTT. Translated: CASSLGLRANTGELFF.

This clone has a count of ten or more. Different DNA sequences within this sample yield the same CDR3. This chain connects TRBV14 to TRBJ1-1; D call uncertain. V was clipped by 1 base and J by 0 bases, with 6 bases between them. The germline gives CDR1 SGHDN, CDR2 FVKESK. The CDR3 runs to 14 residues. DNA of the CDR3: TGTGCCAGCAGCCAAGCCGGAATGAACACTGAAGCTTTCTTT. This gives the protein CASSQAGMNTEAFF.

This clone was observed many times. The V gene is TRBV18, the J gene TRBJ2-6; no firm D call. The germline gives CDR1 KGHSH, CDR2 LQKENI. CDR3 length: 15 residues. Between the trimmed V and J ends, which lost 3 bases and 0 bases, there was a span of 6 bases. CDR3 in DNA: TGTGCCAGCTCACCGGCCATCTCTGGGGCCAACGTCCTGACTTTC. Translated: CASSPAISGANVLTF.

In this sample, this clone turned up many times. This sequence joins TRBV6-1 and TRBJ1-1; no reliable D call. V lost 4 bases and J lost 7, with 7 bases in between. The CDR3 sequence is 11 residues long. Germline CDR1 is MNHNS and CDR2 is SASEGT. The CDR3 nucleotides read TGTGCCAGCAGTGTTGCGGGTGAAGCTTTCTTT. Translating it yields CASSVAGEAFF.

This clone came up many times. V is TRBV6-4 and J is TRBJ2-1, with D hard to call. The V and J ends lost 0 bases and 7 bases respectively, with 10 bases between them. The CDR3 length is 14 residues. CDR1 and CDR2 (germline): MRHNA, SNTAGT. Written as DNA, the CDR3 is TGTGCCAGCAGTGACTCAGTCAGTTCTAATGAGCAGTTCTTC. Protein: CASSDSVSSNEQFF.

The sample holds many counts of this clone. This chain connects TRBV10-2 to TRBJ2-1, with 11 nucleotides matching TRBD1. The trim removed 2 bases at V and 9 bases at J, leaving 6 bases unmatched. The CDR3 totals 15 residues. Per germline, CDR1 WSHSY and CDR2 SAAADI. The CDR3 is CASSEGQGAFGEQFF. The CDR3, as DNA: TGCGCCAGCAGTGAGGGACAGGGGGCCTTTGGTGAGCAGTTCTTC.

This clone was counted many times. J is TRBJ2-7 and V is TRBV7-6; 12 nucleotides match TRBD1. Trimming took 1 base from V and 5 from J; bases not matched to a gene: 6. CDR3 length: 16 amino acids. CDR1 SGHVS and CDR2 FNYEAQ come from the germline V gene. For the CDR3, the DNA is TGTGCCAGCAGCTTAGTGCCGGGACAGGGGGCGAACGAGCAGTACTTC. Translated: CASSLVPGQGANEQYF.

The V call is TRBV6-5, the J call TRBJ2-1, with TRBD1 as a possible D gene (6 bases). Looked up from germline, CDR1 is MNHEY and CDR2 is SVGAGI. V was clipped by 3 bases and J by 6 bases, with 18 bases between them. This CDR3 contains 16 residues. The CDR3 protein is CASSYSGQGWLNEQFF. The DNA of the CDR3 is TGTGCCAGCAGTTATTCCGGGCAGGGGTGGCTCAATGAGCAGTTCTTC.

As concerns this clone: Given a much more abundant clone one base away, this may be a read error. The chain joins TRBV5-6 to TRBJ1-3; weak D call: TRBD1 (5 bases). The V end lost 0 bases, the J end lost 2 bases, and 12 bases lay between the germline ends. The CDR3 consists of 16 residues. CDR1 is SGHDT and CDR2 is YYEEEE in the germline V gene. The CDR3 DNA reads TGTGCCAGCAGCTTGGCCTGGGGGGTGGCTGGAAACACCATATATTTT. It is translated as CASSLAWGVAGNTIYF.